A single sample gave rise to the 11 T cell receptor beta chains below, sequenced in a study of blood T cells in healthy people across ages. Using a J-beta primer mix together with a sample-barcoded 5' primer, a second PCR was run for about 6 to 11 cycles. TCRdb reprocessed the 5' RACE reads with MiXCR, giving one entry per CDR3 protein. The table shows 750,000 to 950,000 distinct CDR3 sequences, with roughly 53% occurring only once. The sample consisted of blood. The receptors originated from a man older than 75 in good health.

CDR3 residues: CASKGLGQGRGGYTF. In nucleotides, the CDR3 is TGTGCCAGCAAGGGACTAGGACAGGGGCGGGGTGGCTACACCTTC. The rearrangement joins TRBV27 to TRBJ1-2, with 9 positions matching TRBD1. Looked up from germline, CDR1 is MNHEY and CDR2 is SMNVEV (reference sequence). V lost 7 bases and J lost 7; bases outside the gene matches: 13. The CDR3 is made up of 15 amino acids.

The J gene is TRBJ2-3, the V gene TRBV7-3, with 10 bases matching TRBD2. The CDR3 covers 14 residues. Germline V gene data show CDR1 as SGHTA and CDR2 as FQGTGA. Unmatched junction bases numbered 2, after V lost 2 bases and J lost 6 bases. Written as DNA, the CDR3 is TGTGCCAGCAGCTTACGGGGACTAGCGGATACGCAGTATTTT. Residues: CASSLRGLADTQYF.

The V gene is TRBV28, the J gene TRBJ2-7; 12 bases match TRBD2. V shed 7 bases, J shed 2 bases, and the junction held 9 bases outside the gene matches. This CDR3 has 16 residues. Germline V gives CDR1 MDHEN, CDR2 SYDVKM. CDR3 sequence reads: CASTGRLAGEAYEQYF. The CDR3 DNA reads TGTGCCAGCACGGGTCGACTAGCGGGAGAAGCCTACGAGCAGTACTTC.

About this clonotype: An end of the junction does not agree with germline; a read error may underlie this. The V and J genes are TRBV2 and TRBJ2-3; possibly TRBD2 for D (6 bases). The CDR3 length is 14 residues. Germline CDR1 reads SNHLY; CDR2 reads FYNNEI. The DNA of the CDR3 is TGTGCCAGCAGGGTTGGAACTAGCACAGAGACGCAGTATTTT. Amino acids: CASRVGTSTETQYF. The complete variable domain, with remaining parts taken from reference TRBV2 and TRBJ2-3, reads EPEVTQTPSHQVTQMGQEVILRCVPISNHLYFYWYRQILGQKVEFLVSFYNNEISEKSEIFDDQFSVERPDGSNFTLKIRSTKLEDSAMYFCASRVGTSTETQYFGPGTRLTVL.

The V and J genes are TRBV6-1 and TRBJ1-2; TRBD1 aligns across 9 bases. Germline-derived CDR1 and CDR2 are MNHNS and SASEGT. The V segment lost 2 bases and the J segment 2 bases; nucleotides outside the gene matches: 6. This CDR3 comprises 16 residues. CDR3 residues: CASSESGTGRNYGYTF. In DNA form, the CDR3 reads TGTGCCAGCAGTGAATCAGGGACAGGGCGGAACTATGGCTACACCTTC.

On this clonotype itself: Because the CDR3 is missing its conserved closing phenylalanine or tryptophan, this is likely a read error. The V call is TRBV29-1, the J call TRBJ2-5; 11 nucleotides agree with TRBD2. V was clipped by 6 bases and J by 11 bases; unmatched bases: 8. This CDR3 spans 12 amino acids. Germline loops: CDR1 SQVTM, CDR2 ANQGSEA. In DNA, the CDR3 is TGCAGCGTAGTAGCGGGAGGGCGGGAGCAGTACTTA. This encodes CSVVAGGREQYL.

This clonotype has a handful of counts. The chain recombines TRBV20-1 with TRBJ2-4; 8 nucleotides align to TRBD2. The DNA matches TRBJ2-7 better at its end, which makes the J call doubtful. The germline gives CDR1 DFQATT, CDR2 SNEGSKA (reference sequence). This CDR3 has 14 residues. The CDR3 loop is CSAQPGLGRYEQYF. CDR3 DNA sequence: TGCAGTGCTCAGCCGGGACTAGGGAGGTACGAGCAGTACTTC.

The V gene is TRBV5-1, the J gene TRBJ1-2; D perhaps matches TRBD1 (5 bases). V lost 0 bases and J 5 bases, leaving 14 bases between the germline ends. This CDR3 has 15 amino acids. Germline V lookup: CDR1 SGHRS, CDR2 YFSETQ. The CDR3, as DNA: TGCGCCAGCAGCTTGGGCAGGGCGGAATTTTATGGCTACACCTTC. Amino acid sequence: CASSLGRAEFYGYTF.

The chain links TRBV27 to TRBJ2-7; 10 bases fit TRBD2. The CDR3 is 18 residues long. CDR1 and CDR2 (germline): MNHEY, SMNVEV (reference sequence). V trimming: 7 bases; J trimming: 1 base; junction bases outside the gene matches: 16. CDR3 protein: CASITLRLAGLRSYEQYF. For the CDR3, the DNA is TGTGCCAGCATCACCCTTAGACTAGCGGGCCTCCGTTCCTACGAGCAGTACTTC.

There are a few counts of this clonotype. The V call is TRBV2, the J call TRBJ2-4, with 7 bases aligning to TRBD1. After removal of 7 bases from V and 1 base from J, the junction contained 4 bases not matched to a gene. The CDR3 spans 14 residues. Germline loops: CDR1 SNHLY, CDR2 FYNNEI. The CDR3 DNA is TGTGCCAGCAATCCACAGGGGGCCAAAAACATTCAGTACTTC. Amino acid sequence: CASNPQGAKNIQYF.

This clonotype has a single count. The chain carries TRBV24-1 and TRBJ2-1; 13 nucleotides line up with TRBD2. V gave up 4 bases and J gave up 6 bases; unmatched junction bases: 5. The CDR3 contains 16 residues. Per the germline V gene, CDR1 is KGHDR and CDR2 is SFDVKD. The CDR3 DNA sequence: TGTGCCACCAGTGACCCCGGGACTAGCGGGATCAATGAGCAGTTCTTC. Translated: CATSDPGTSGINEQFF.